Each of the 17 T cell receptor beta chains below was sequenced from the same sample in a study of CD8 T cells in ankylosing spondylitis. TCRdb itself ran the 5' RACE reads through MiXCR, one entry per CDR3 protein. The table shows 250,000 to 300,000 distinct CDR3 sequences, with 15% to 20% occurring only once. The sample was blood, either unsorted or a sorted T cell fraction (not recorded which). These receptors were collected from a male donor with ankylosing spondylitis or in good health (not recorded which).

The chain uses TRBV5-6 and TRBJ2-7; possible D gene TRBD1, 6 bases. CDR3 length: 14 residues. V was trimmed by 1 base and J by 2 bases, leaving 10 bases between them. Per the germline V gene, CDR1 is SGHDT and CDR2 is YYEEEE. The CDR3 nucleotides are TGTGCCAGCAGCTTGAGGGGGTACCCCTACGAGCAGTACGTC. Translated, it gives CASSLRGYPYEQYV.

This clonotype was seen only a few times. The chain has TRBV5-6 and TRBJ2-5; maybe TRBD2 (5 bases). Per the germline V gene, CDR1 is SGHDT and CDR2 is YYEEEE. V lost 3 bases to trimming and J lost 5 bases, with 14 bases between them. The CDR3 is made up of 14 amino acids. CDR3 nucleotides: TGTGCCAGCAGCTCCCCGGCGGGTGGGGAGACCCAGTACTTC. Translating it yields CASSSPAGGETQYF.

The CDR3 here is CASSSGPTGELFF. The CDR3 bases are TGTGCCAGCAGCTCCGGACCCACCGGGGAGCTGTTTTTT. This chain joins TRBV7-6 and TRBJ2-2; D is unclear. The CDR3 is made up of 13 amino acids. Trimming removed 4 bases at V and 4 bases at J, with 7 bases between. Looked up from germline, CDR1 is SGHVS and CDR2 is FNYEAQ.

The chain links TRBV5-1 to TRBJ1-1; D is unclear. Germline-derived CDR1 and CDR2 are SGHRS and YFSETQ. This CDR3 contains 14 residues. Trimming removed 3 bases at V and 4 bases at J, with 13 bases between. The CDR3 DNA is TGCGCCAGCAGCTCCCTCGACTGGGGCACTGAAGCTTTCTTT. Encoded protein: CASSSLDWGTEAFF. Complete variable domain (other parts from reference TRBV5-1 and TRBJ1-1): KAGVTQTPRYLIKTRGQQVTLSCSPISGHRSVSWYQQTPGQGLQFLFEYFSETQRNKGNFPGRFSGRQFSNSRSEMNVSTLELGDSALYLCASSSLDWGTEAFFGQGTRLTVV.

This clonotype has just a few counts. This chain links TRBV20-1 with TRBJ1-5; D is undetermined. Germline V gives CDR1 DFQATT, CDR2 SNEGSKA (reference sequence). There are 15 residues in the CDR3. V gave up 5 bases and J gave up 4 bases, with 18 bases separating them. This CDR3 is CSARLRQAQNQPQHF. In DNA, the CDR3 is TGCAGTGCTCGGTTGCGGCAGGCCCAAAATCAGCCCCAGCATTTT.

The chain is built from TRBV7-8 and TRBJ2-2; TRBD1 aligns across 10 bases. Trimming at V came to 2 bases and at J to 4 bases, leaving 4 bases not matched to a gene. The CDR3 is made up of 16 amino acids. The germline gives CDR1 SGHVS, CDR2 FQNEAQ. In nucleotides, the CDR3 is TGTGCCAGCAGCTTAAGACAGGGGGCTAGCACCGGGGAGCTGTTTTTT. It encodes CASSLRQGASTGELFF.

This clonotype was seen only a few times. The chain joins TRBV9 to TRBJ2-1; TRBD2 aligns across 9 bases. With 2 bases clipped from V and 4 bases from J, the junction kept 7 bases outside the gene matches. This CDR3 contains 16 residues. CDR1 and CDR2 from the germline V gene are SGDLS and YYNGEE. CDR3 nucleotide sequence: TGTGCCAGCAGCGTTAGCGGGGGAGTTCGATACAATGAGCAGTTCTTC. This codes for CASSVSGGVRYNEQFF. The variable domain in full, completed from reference TRBV9 and TRBJ2-1, reads DSGVTQTPKHLITATGQRVTLRCSPRSGDLSVYWYQQSLDQGLQFLIQYYNGEERAKGNILERFSAQQFPDLHSELNLSSLELGDSALYFCASSVSGGVRYNEQFFGPGTRLTVL.

The chain carries TRBV4-2 and TRBJ2-5; D is uncertain. The V gene lost 1 base and the J gene lost 1 base, with 7 bases spanning the gap. Germline assignment: CDR1 LGHNA and CDR2 YNFKEQ. This CDR3 region has 14 residues. CDR3 in amino acids: CASSQGAIQETQYF. DNA of the CDR3: TGTGCCAGCAGCCAAGGGGCCATCCAAGAGACCCAGTACTTC.

This clonotype was counted a few times. This rearrangement joins TRBV12-3 or TRBV12-4 to TRBJ1-3; unclear D gene. Trimming took 5 bases from V and 0 from J, leaving 14 bases between them. CDR3 size: 16 residues. In nucleotides, the CDR3 is TGTGCCAGCAGTCCCGCGGGCTGGAGCTCTGGAAACACCATATATTTT. This translates into CASSPAGWSSGNTIYF.

This clonotype was observed a handful of times. The chain uses TRBV29-1 and TRBJ2-3; 9 positions agree with TRBD2. Germline CDR1 is SQVTM and CDR2 is ANQGSEA. CDR3 length: 13 amino acids. Unmatched junction bases numbered 3, after V lost 2 bases and J lost 6 bases. The CDR3 DNA is TGCAGCGTTGAACGGACTAGCGCCGATACGCAGTATTTT. Translated: CSVERTSADTQYF.

This clonotype was seen many times. The V call is TRBV28, the J call TRBJ2-5; D is possibly TRBD1 or TRBD2 (5 bases each). The ends were cut back, 4 bases at V and 1 base at J, with 10 bases in the middle. The CDR3 sequence is 14 residues long. CDR1 is MDHEN and CDR2 is SYDVKM in the germline V gene. The CDR3: CASSSLGRQETQYF. Written as DNA, the CDR3 is TGTGCCAGCAGTTCCTTGGGACGCCAAGAGACCCAGTACTTC.

This clonotype was observed a single time. V usage is TRBV5-5 and J usage is TRBJ2-5; possible D gene TRBD1, 6 bases. The CDR3 consists of 14 residues. CDR1 is SGHKS and CDR2 is YYEKEE in the germline V gene (reference sequence). The V and J ends lost 4 bases and 7 bases respectively, with 17 bases between them. DNA for the CDR3: TGTGCCAGCAGCCGACAGGAGCCCCTAAGGACCCAGTACTTC. The encoded protein is CASSRQEPLRTQYF.

Only one count was recorded for this clonotype. The V gene is TRBV12-3 or TRBV12-4, the J gene TRBJ1-2; TRBD1 matches 8 bases. Trimming at V came to 5 bases and at J to 7 bases, leaving 6 bases not matched to a gene. The CDR3 totals 13 residues. The CDR3 DNA follows: TGTGCCAGCAGTCAGGCAGGGGGCGGTGGCTACACCTTC. Its protein product is CASSQAGGGGYTF.

This clonotype showed up many times. The chain recombines TRBV5-6 with TRBJ2-7; 7 bases are shared with TRBD1. CDR3 length: 14 amino acids. With 4 bases clipped from V and 3 bases from J, the junction kept 7 bases outside the gene matches. The germline CDR1 and CDR2 sequences are SGHDT and YYEEEE. CDR3 in DNA: TGTGCCAGCAGCCCTACGGGACAGAACTACGAGCAGTACGTC. Residues: CASSPTGQNYEQYV.

This clonotype came up a few times. The chain recombines TRBV20-1 with TRBJ2-3, with TRBD2 matching over 11 bases. Germline lookup yields CDR1 DFQATT and CDR2 SNEGSKA (reference sequence). The CDR3 totals 14 residues. The CDR3 region is CSQGLAGGVDTQYF. CDR3 DNA: TGCAGCCAGGGCCTAGCGGGAGGTGTAGATACGCAGTATTTT.

The chain uses TRBV5-1 and TRBJ1-2; 9 positions agree with TRBD1. Germline V gene data show CDR1 as SGHRS and CDR2 as YFSETQ. The CDR3 loop spans 15 amino acids. V was clipped by 0 bases and J by 4 bases; unmatched bases: 4. The CDR3 coding sequence is TGCGCCAGCAGCTTGGCCATGGACAGGGGCTATGGCTACACCTTC. Residues: CASSLAMDRGYGYTF.

The V and J genes are TRBV5-1 and TRBJ2-2; D possibly corresponds to TRBD2 (5 bases). V lost 6 bases and J 6 bases, leaving 18 bases between the germline ends. The CDR3 spans 15 residues. CDR1 SGHRS and CDR2 YFSETQ come from the germline V gene. This CDR3 reads CASTAGLGLPGELFF. CDR3 in DNA: TGCGCCAGCACCGCGGGTCTGGGGTTGCCCGGGGAGCTGTTTTTT.